One and the same sample provided the 18 T cell receptor beta chains below, sequenced in a study of T cell responses to AZD1222 COVID-19 vaccine. TCRdb's table, derived via immunoSEQ multiplex PCR, lists solely in-frame clones and lacks some. The sample records 60,000 to 100,000 clones, 87% being singletons. The input for sequencing was peripheral blood, taken on day 0 of AZD1222 vaccination. The receptors were sampled from an adult in good health.

The sample holds one count of this clone. The chain combines TRBV5-1 with TRBJ1-4, with a tentative D call TRBD1 (5 bases). CDR3 length equals 15 residues. CDR1 and CDR2 from the germline V gene are SGHRS and YFSETQ. V was trimmed by 0 bases and J by 4 bases, leaving 10 bases between them. DNA of the CDR3: TGCGCCAGCAGCTTGGAGGGACGGCTTAATGAAAAACTGTTTTTT. Translated: CASSLEGRLNEKLFF.

This rearrangement joins TRBV14 to TRBJ2-2; D may be TRBD2 (6 bases). There are 18 residues in the CDR3. The V end was cut by 2 bases, the J end by 0 bases, with 16 bases between. Germline loops: CDR1 SGHDN, CDR2 FVKESK. The chain's CDR3 is CASSQRRGERANTGELFF. The CDR3 DNA reads TGTGCCAGCAGCCAAAGGCGGGGAGAGAGGGCGAACACCGGGGAGCTGTTTTTT.

The rearrangement joins TRBV5-1 to TRBJ2-1; D could derive from TRBD1 or TRBD2 (5 bases each). Germline CDR1 SGHRS, CDR2 YFSETQ. CDR3 length: 15 residues. Trimming stripped 4 bases from V and 6 bases from J, with 17 bases between. CDR3 region: CASSPRQSRGNEQFF. The CDR3 nucleotides read TGCGCCAGCAGCCCCCGACAGAGTCGGGGCAATGAGCAGTTCTTC.

The chain recombines TRBV28 with TRBJ1-1; the match to TRBD1 covers 7 bases. J lost 11 bases, V lost 2 bases, and 5 bases had no gene match. The length of the CDR3 is 12 residues. Germline loops: CDR1 MDHEN, CDR2 SYDVKM. The CDR3 nucleotides are TGTGCCAGCAGTTTAACAGGGGCGCTGGCTTTCTTT. This translates into CASSLTGALAFF. Looking up the rest from reference TRBV28 and TRBJ1-1 gives the full variable domain: DVKVTQSSRYLVKRTGEKVFLECVQDMDHENMFWYRQDPGLGLRLIYFSYDVKMKEKGDIPEGYSVSREKKERFSLILESASTNQTSMYLCASSLTGALAFFGQGTRLTVV.

The chain uses TRBV19 and TRBJ1-2; D gene uncertain. This CDR3 has 16 amino acids. V was cut by 3 bases and J by 5 bases, with 19 bases left in between. CDR1 and CDR2 from the germline V gene are LNHDA and SQIVND (reference sequence). The CDR3 protein is CASSIVGRETLYGYTF. CDR3 DNA sequence: TGTGCCAGTAGTATCGTCGGCCGCGAGACCTTATATGGCTACACCTTC. Using reference TRBV19 and TRBJ1-2 for the parts outside the CDR3, the full variable domain is DGGITQSPKYLFRKEGQNVTLSCEQNLNHDAMYWYRQDPGQGLRLIYYSQIVNDFQKGDIAEGYSVSREKKESFPLTVTSAQKNPTAFYLCASSIVGRETLYGYTFGSGTRLTVV.

The chain joins TRBV18 to TRBJ1-3; TRBD1 is a possible D gene (5 bases). The CDR3 is 13 amino acids. CDR1 is KGHSH, CDR2 LQKENI, per germline. Trimming took 3 bases from V and 6 from J, leaving 9 bases between them. Here the CDR3 reads CASSPREENTIYF. In nucleotides, the CDR3 is TGTGCCAGCTCACCCAGGGAAGAAAACACCATATATTTT.

V gene TRBV6-2 or TRBV6-3 combines with J gene TRBJ2-5; tentative D call: TRBD1 (5 bases). The V and J ends lost 2 bases and 1 base respectively, with 11 bases between them. In germline, CDR1 is MNHEY, CDR2 SVGEGT. The CDR3 length is 15 residues. For the CDR3, the DNA is TGTGCCAGCAGTTACGGCGGCAGGGTCCAAGAGACCCAGTACTTC. Translation: CASSYGGRVQETQYF.

The V gene is TRBV28, the J gene TRBJ2-5; 8 nucleotides align to TRBD1. This CDR3 contains 15 residues. V lost 3 bases, J lost 4 bases, and 7 bases stayed unmatched. Germline V gene lookup returns CDR1 MDHEN and CDR2 SYDVKM. DNA of the CDR3: TGTGCCAGCAGTTTTGGGACAGGTTGGCGAGAGACCCAGTACTTC. Translation gives CASSFGTGWRETQYF. Full variable domain (rest looked up from reference TRBV28 and TRBJ2-5): DVKVTQSSRYLVKRTGEKVFLECVQDMDHENMFWYRQDPGLGLRLIYFSYDVKMKEKGDIPEGYSVSREKKERFSLILESASTNQTSMYLCASSFGTGWRETQYFGPGTRLLVL.

The chain links TRBV9 to TRBJ2-1, with a tentative D call TRBD2 (5 bases). CDR3 length equals 15 residues. The germline V gene encodes CDR1 SGDLS and CDR2 YYNGEE. Trimming removed 0 bases from V and 6 bases from J, with 13 bases in between. CDR3 nucleotide sequence: TGTGCCAGCAGCGTAGCGACGGGAAGGAGCAATGAGCAGTTCTTC. Protein product: CASSVATGRSNEQFF.

This clone is a singleton in its sample. The chain has TRBV5-1 and TRBJ1-5; D call uncertain. V was trimmed by 4 bases and J by 3 bases, leaving 11 bases between them. The CDR3 consists of 14 residues. Looked up from germline, CDR1 is SGHRS and CDR2 is YFSETQ. DNA of the CDR3: TGCGCCAGCAGCCCTTCCGGGAACAATCAGCCCCAGCATTTT. Protein sequence: CASSPSGNNQPQHF.

This sequence joins TRBV18 and TRBJ1-6; TRBD1 aligns across 7 bases. CDR3 size: 15 residues. V shed 3 bases, J shed 3 bases, and the junction held 2 bases outside the gene matches. The germline V gene encodes CDR1 KGHSH and CDR2 LQKENI. CDR3 DNA sequence: TGTGCCAGCTCACCCGGGGACAGCTATAATTCACCCCTCCACTTT. Translated, it gives CASSPGDSYNSPLHF.

V and J are TRBV6-5 and TRBJ1-2; 9 bases are shared with TRBD1. Germline values: CDR1 MNHEY, CDR2 SVGAGI. With V trimmed by 8 bases and J by 0 bases, 4 bases remained unmatched. The CDR3 has 14 residues. This chain's CDR3 is CASETGGSNYGYTF. The CDR3 DNA reads as TGTGCCAGCGAGACAGGGGGATCTAACTATGGCTACACCTTC.

The chain couples TRBV6-5 to TRBJ1-2; a weak D match, TRBD1 (5 bases). The CDR3 covers 14 residues. The germline V and J ends were trimmed by 2 bases and 4 bases, with 11 bases remaining between them. Germline CDR1 and CDR2: MNHEY and SVGAGI. As DNA, the CDR3 is TGTGCCAGCAGTTACGGGGTGGGGGGCTATGGCTACACCTTC. It encodes CASSYGVGGYGYTF.

The V and J genes are TRBV4-3 and TRBJ2-7; D is ambiguous. Germline V lookup: CDR1 LGHNA, CDR2 YSLEER. Trimming stripped 2 bases from V and 5 bases from J, with 10 bases between. The CDR3 extends over 13 amino acids. CDR3 region: CASSQRTGHEQYF. The CDR3 nucleotides are TGCGCCAGCAGCCAAAGGACGGGCCACGAGCAGTACTTC.

V and J are TRBV7-2 and TRBJ1-6; D possibly corresponds to TRBD1 (5 bases). Germline V gene lookup returns CDR1 SGHTA and CDR2 FQGNSA. The CDR3 has 17 residues. The V gene lost 3 bases and the J gene lost 9 bases, with 21 bases spanning the gap. The chain's CDR3 is CASSLRGTGESSSPLHF. CDR3 coding DNA: TGTGCCAGCAGCTTGCGGGGGACTGGGGAAAGTAGTTCACCCCTCCACTTT.

V and J are TRBV5-8 and TRBJ2-1; D gene ambiguous. V lost 1 base, J lost 6 bases, and 11 bases lay in between. Per germline, CDR1 SGHTS and CDR2 YDEGEE. This CDR3 is built from 14 residues. CDR3 in DNA: TGTGCCAGCAGCTTGAAAAGTTTTGGCAATGAGCAGTTCTTC. It codes for CASSLKSFGNEQFF.

The chain uses TRBV6-5 and TRBJ1-4; unclear D gene. Germline-derived CDR1 and CDR2 are MNHEY and SVGAGI. Trimming stripped 0 bases from V and 3 bases from J, with 8 bases between. This CDR3 is built from 15 residues. CDR3 amino acids: CASSYSNLANEKLFF. In nucleotides, the CDR3 is TGTGCCAGCAGTTACTCTAACCTGGCTAATGAAAAACTGTTTTTT.

The V gene is TRBV5-1, the J gene TRBJ1-1, with 7 positions matching TRBD1. Losses at the gene ends were 3 bases for V and 5 bases for J; bases not matched to a gene: 10. From germline, CDR1 is SGHRS and CDR2 YFSETQ. The CDR3 is 15 amino acids. CDR3 nucleotides: TGCGCCAGCAGCTGGAAAGGGGGCGTTGAGACTGAAGCTTTCTTT. Its protein is CASSWKGGVETEAFF.